Presented here are 5 T cell receptor beta chains from one specimen sequenced in a study of cytomegalovirus exposure and HLA in healthy donors (dated by TCRdb to 2017 to 2019). Library preparation used the immunoSEQ multiplex PCR assay. TCRdb took this table from immuneACCESS and kept in-frame rearrangements with V and J called. Such tables lack part of the clones; where checked against another copy, unresolved V genes explain under half of the gap, and the rest is unexplained. This sample lists 75,000 to 95,000 clones; 96% were detected once. In total, the top ten clones hold 0.78% of the sample. Sequencing was carried out using PBMCs. The receptor set was obtained from a man between 18 and 35 years old in good health and CMV-seronegative.

The V and J genes are TRBV10-2 and TRBJ1-5; 8 positions agree with TRBD1. V shed 2 bases, J shed 11 bases, and the junction held 20 bases outside the gene matches. Per germline, CDR1 WSHSY and CDR2 SAAADI. The CDR3 runs 18 residues. The CDR3 bases are TGCGCCAGCAGTGAGGGACAGGGCCGTGGAGGGTCAACGGGGGCCCAGCATTTT. This gives the protein CASSEGQGRGGSTGAQHF.

This sequence joins TRBV6-6 and TRBJ1-1; no clear D gene. The CDR3 is made up of 13 amino acids. Germline lookup yields CDR1 MNHNY and CDR2 SVGAGI (reference sequence). V gave up 2 bases and J gave up 5 bases, with 9 bases separating them. CDR3 nucleotide sequence: TGTGCCAGCAGTTACGCGAGGGAGACTGAAGCTTTCTTT. Protein product: CASSYARETEAFF.

This chain joins TRBV6-5 and TRBJ2-3; no firm D call. The germline gives CDR1 MNHEY, CDR2 SVGAGI. The CDR3 is 15 residues long. V lost 8 bases and J lost 5, with 20 bases in between. The CDR3 spells CASASRLGLGDTQYF. The CDR3 DNA reads TGTGCCAGCGCCTCTAGACTCGGTCTGGGAGATACGCAGTATTTT.

The chain is built from TRBV7-2 and TRBJ2-5; 15 nucleotides agree with TRBD2. Trimming removed 3 bases from V and 4 bases from J; junction bases left unmatched: 6. CDR1 SGHTA and CDR2 FQGNSA come from the germline V gene. CDR3 size: 17 residues. The CDR3 reads CASSFLGLAGGGETQYF. The CDR3, as DNA: TGTGCCAGCAGCTTTTTGGGACTAGCGGGAGGAGGAGAGACCCAGTACTTC.

This chain connects TRBV5-6 to TRBJ1-5, with D tentatively TRBD1 (6 bases). Deletions cut 4 bases from V and 1 base from J, with 15 bases between. This CDR3 is built from 16 residues. The germline CDR1 and CDR2 sequences are SGHDT and YYEEEE. For the CDR3, the DNA is TGTGCCAGCAGCCCTTTCTCAGGGGCGAGCAATCAGCCCCAGCATTTT. Encoded protein: CASSPFSGASNQPQHF.